This T cell receptor (beta chain) was identified in a study of T cell repertoires in aging, cancer and after chemotherapy. Multiplex touch-down PCR with TRB-A/B primers amplified rearranged V-D-J TRB sequences. MiXCR was run by TCRdb on the multiplex PCR reads, yielding one entry per CDR3 protein. The sample contains approximately 2,500 distinct CDR3 sequences, 30% to 35% of which appear only once. V shed 2 bases and J 1 base; nucleotides not matched to a gene: 0. The germline CDR1 and CDR2 sequences are WSHSY and SAAADI. The length of the CDR3 is 14 residues. This clonotype was picked up a small number of times. The template was genomic DNA from peripheral blood, not RNA.

This clonotype was obtained from a human donor with a solid tumor. The V call is TRBV10-2, the J call TRBJ2-3, with 7 bases aligning to TRBD1. Material: blood. CDR3 in amino acids: CASSERGRTDTQYF. As DNA, the CDR3 is TGCGCCAGCAGTGAGAGGGGGCGCACAGATACGCAGTATTTT.